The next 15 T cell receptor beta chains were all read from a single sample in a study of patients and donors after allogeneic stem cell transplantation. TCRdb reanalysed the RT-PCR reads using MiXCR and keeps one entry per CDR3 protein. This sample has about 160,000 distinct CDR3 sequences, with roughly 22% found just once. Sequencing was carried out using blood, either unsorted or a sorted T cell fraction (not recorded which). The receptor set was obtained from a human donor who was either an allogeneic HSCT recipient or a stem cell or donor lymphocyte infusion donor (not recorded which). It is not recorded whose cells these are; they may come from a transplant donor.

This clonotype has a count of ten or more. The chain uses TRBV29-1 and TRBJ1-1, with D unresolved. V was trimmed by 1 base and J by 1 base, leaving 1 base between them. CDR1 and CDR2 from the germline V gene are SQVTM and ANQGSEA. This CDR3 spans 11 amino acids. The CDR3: CSVEGNTEAFF. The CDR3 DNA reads TGCAGCGTTGAAGGGAACACTGAAGCTTTCTTT.

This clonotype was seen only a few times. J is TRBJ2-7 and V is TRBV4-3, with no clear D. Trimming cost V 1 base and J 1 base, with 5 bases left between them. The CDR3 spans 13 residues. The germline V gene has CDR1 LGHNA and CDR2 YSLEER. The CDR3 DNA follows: TGCGCCAGCAGCCAAGTACAGTCCTACGAGCAGTACTTC. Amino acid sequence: CASSQVQSYEQYF.

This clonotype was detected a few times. The CDR3 is CSVAATTYNEQFF. The CDR3 nucleotides are TGCAGCGTTGCTGCAACCACCTACAATGAGCAGTTCTTC. The chain uses TRBV29-1 and TRBJ2-1; D not certain. Germline V gene sequence: CDR1 SQVTM, CDR2 ANQGSEA. The CDR3 is 13 residues long. V shed 4 bases and J shed 2 bases, with 9 bases lying between them.

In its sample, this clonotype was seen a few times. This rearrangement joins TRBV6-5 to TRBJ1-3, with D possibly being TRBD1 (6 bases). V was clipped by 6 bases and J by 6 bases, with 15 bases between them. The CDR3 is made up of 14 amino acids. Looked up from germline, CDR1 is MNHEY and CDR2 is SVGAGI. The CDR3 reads CASRGRRQANTIYF. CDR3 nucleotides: TGTGCCAGCAGAGGGAGGAGACAGGCAAACACCATATATTTT.

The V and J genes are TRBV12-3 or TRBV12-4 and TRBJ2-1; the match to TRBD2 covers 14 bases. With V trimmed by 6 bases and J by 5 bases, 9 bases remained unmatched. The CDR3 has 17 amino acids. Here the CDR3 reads CASSTWTSGGNNNEQFF. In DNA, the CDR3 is TGTGCCAGCAGCACATGGACTAGCGGGGGGAATAACAATGAGCAGTTCTTC.

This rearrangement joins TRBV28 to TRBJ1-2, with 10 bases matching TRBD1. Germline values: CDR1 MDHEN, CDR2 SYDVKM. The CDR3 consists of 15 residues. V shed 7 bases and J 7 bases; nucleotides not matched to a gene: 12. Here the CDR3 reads CASIPGTGVYIGYTF. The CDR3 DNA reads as TGTGCCAGCATTCCCGGGACAGGGGTCTATATTGGCTACACCTTC.

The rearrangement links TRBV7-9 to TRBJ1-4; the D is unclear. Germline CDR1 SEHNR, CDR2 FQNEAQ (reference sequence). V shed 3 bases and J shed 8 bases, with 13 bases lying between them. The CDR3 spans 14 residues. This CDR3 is CASSFGEEREKLFF. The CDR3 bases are TGTGCCAGCAGCTTTGGAGAGGAGAGAGAAAAACTGTTTTTT.

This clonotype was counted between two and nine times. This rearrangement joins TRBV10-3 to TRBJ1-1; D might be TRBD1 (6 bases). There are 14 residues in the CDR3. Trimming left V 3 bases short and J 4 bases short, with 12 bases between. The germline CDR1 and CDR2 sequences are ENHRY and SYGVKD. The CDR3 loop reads CAISETGAVTEAFF. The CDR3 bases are TGTGCCATCAGTGAAACGGGGGCTGTCACTGAAGCTTTCTTT.

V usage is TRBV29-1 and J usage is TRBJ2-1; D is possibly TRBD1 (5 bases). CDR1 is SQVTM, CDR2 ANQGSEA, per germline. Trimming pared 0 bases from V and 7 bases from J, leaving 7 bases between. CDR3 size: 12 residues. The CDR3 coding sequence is TGCAGCGTTGAAGACAGGGTAAATGAGCAGTTCTTC. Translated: CSVEDRVNEQFF.

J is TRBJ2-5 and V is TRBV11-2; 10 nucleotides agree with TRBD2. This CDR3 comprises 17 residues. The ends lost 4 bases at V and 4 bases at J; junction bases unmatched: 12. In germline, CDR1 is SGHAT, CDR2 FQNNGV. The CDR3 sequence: CASSSPGLAARGETQYF. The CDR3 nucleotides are TGTGCCAGCAGCTCACCTGGACTAGCGGCGAGAGGAGAGACCCAGTACTTC.

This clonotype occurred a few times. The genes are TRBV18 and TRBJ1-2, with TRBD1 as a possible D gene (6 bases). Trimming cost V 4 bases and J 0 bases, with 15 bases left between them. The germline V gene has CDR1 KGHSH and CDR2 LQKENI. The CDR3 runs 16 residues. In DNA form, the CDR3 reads TGTGCCAGCTCACTTCAATCAGGGGAACCTAACTATGGCTACACCTTC. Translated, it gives CASSLQSGEPNYGYTF.

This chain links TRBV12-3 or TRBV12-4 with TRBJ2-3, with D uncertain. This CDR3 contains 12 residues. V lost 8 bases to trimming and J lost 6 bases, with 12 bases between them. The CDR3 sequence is CASGVMWDTQYF. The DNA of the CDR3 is TGTGCCAGCGGTGTAATGTGGGATACGCAGTATTTT.

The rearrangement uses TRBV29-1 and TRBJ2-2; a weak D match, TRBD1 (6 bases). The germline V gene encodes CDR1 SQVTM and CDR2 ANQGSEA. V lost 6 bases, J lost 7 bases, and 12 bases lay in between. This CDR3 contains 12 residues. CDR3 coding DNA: TGCAGCGTAGAAACAGGGTTCGGGGAGCTGTTTTTT. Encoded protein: CSVETGFGELFF.

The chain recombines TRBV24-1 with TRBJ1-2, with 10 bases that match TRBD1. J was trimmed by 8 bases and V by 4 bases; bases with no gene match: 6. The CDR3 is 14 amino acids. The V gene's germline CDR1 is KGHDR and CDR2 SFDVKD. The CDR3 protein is CATSDEWTGGGYTF. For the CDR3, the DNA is TGTGCCACCAGTGACGAATGGACAGGGGGAGGCTACACCTTC.

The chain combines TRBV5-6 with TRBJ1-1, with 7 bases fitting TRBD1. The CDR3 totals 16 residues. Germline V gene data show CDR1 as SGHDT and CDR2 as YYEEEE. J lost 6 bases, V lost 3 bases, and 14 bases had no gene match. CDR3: CASSWTGEVSKAEAFF. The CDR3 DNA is TGTGCCAGCAGCTGGACAGGCGAAGTTTCTAAAGCTGAAGCTTTCTTT. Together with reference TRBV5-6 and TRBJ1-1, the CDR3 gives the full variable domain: DAGVTQSPTHLIKTRGQQVTLRCSPKSGHDTVSWYQQALGQGPQFIFQYYEEEERQRGNFPDRFSGHQFPNYSSELNVNALLLGDSALYLCASSWTGEVSKAEAFFGQGTRLTVV.